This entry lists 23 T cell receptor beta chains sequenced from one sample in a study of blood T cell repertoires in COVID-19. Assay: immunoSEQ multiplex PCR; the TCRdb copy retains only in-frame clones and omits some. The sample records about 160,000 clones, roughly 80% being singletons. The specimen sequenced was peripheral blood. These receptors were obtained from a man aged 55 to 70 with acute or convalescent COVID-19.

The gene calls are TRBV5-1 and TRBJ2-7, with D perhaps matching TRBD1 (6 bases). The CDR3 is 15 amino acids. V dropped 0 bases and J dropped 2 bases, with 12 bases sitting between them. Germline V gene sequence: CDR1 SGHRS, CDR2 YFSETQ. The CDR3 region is CASSLEDRGTYEQYF. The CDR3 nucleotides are TGCGCCAGCAGCTTGGAGGACAGAGGCACCTACGAGCAGTACTTC.

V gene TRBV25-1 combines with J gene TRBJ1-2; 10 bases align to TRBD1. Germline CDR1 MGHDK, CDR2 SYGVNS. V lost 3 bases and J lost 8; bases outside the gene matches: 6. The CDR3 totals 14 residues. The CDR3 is CASSDPGQGEGYTF. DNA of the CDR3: TGTGCCAGCAGTGATCCAGGACAGGGGGAAGGCTACACCTTC.

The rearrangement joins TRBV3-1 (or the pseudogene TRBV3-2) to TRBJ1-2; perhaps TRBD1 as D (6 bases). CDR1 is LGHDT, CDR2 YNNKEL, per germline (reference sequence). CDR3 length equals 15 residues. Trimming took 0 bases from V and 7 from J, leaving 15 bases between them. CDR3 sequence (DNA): TGTGCCAGCAGCCAAGACCCACAGGGATCTGTTGGCTACACCTTC. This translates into CASSQDPQGSVGYTF.

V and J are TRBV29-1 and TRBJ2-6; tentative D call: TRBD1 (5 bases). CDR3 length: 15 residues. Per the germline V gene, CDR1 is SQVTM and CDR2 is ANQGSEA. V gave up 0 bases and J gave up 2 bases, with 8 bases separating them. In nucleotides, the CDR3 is TGCAGCGTTGAAGACAGGGCCACTGGGGCCAACGTCCTGACTTTC. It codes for CSVEDRATGANVLTF.

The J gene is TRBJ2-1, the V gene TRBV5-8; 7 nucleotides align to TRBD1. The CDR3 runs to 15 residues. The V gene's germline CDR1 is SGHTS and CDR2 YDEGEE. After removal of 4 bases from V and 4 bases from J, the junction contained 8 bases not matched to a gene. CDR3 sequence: CASSGGQWVYNEQFF. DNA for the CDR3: TGTGCCAGCAGCGGGGGACAGTGGGTGTACAATGAGCAGTTCTTC.

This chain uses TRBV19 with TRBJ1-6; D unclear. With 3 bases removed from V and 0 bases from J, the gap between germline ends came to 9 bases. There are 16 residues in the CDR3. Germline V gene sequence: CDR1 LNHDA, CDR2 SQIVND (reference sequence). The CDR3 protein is CASSMGASSYNSPLHF. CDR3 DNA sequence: TGTGCCAGTAGTATGGGAGCCAGCTCCTATAATTCACCCCTCCACTTT.

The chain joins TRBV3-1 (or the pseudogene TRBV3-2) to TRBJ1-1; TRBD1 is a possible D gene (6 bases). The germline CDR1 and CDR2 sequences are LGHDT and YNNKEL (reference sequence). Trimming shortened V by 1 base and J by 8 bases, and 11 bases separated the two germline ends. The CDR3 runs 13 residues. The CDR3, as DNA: TGTGCCAGCAGCCAAGGCGGGGGGCCCGAAGCTTTCTTT. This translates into CASSQGGGPEAFF.

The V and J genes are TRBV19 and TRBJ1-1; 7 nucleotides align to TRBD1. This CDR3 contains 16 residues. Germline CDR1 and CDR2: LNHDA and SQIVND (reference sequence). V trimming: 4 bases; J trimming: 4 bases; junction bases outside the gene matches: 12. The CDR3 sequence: CASSTTRDRYSTEAFF. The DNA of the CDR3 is TGTGCCAGTAGTACTACCCGGGACAGATATAGCACTGAAGCTTTCTTT. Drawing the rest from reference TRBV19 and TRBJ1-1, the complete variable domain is DGGITQSPKYLFRKEGQNVTLSCEQNLNHDAMYWYRQDPGQGLRLIYYSQIVNDFQKGDIAEGYSVSREKKESFPLTVTSAQKNPTAFYLCASSTTRDRYSTEAFFGQGTRLTVV.

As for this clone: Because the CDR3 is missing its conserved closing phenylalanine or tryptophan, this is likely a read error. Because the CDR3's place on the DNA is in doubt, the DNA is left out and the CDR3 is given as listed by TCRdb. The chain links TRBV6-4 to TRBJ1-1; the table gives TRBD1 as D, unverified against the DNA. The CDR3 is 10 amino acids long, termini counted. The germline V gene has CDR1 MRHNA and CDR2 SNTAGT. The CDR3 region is CASSIQGLRS.

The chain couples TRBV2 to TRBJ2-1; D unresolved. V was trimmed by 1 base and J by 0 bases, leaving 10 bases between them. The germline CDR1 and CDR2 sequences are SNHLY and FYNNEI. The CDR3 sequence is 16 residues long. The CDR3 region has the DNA TGTGCCAGCAGTGAAGGGGCAATCAGCTCCTACAATGAGCAGTTCTTC. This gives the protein CASSEGAISSYNEQFF.

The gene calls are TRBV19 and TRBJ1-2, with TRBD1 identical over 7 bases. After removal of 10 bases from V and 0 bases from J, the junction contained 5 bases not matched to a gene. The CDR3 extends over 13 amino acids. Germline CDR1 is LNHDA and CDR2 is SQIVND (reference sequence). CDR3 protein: CATRDRTNYGYTF. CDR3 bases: TGTGCCACAAGGGACAGAACTAACTATGGCTACACCTTC.

The CDR3 region is CASRSRDRGEAFF. DNA of the CDR3: TGTGCCAGCAGGAGCCGGGACAGGGGTGAAGCTTTCTTT. The chain links TRBV14 to TRBJ1-1, with 10 bases that match TRBD1. Germline CDR1 SGHDN, CDR2 FVKESK. The CDR3 has 13 residues. Unmatched junction bases numbered 5, after V lost 6 bases and J lost 7 bases.

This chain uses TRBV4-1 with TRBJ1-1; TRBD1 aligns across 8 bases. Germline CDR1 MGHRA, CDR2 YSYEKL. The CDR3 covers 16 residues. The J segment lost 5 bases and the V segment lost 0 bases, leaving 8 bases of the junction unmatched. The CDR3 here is CASSQEVTGVGTEAFF. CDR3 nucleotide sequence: TGCGCCAGCAGCCAAGAAGTGACAGGGGTCGGGACTGAAGCTTTCTTT.

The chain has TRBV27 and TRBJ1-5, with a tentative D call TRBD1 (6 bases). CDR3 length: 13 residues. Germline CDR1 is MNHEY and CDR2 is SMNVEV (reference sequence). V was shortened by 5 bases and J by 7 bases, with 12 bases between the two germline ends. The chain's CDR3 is CASSPGDGQPQHF. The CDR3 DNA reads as TGTGCCAGCAGTCCAGGGGACGGGCAGCCCCAGCATTTT.

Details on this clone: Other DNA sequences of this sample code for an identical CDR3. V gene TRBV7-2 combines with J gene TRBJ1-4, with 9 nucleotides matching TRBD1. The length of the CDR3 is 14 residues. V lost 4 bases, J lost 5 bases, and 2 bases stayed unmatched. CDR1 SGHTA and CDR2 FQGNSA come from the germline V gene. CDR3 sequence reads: CASSWGQGNEKLFF. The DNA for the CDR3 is TGTGCCAGCAGCTGGGGACAGGGCAATGAAAAACTGTTTTTT.

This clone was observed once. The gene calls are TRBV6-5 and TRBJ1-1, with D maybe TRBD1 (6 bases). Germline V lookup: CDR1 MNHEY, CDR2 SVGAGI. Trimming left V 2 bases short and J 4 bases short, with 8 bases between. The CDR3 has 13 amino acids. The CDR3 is CASSYKQGTEAFF. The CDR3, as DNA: TGTGCCAGCAGTTACAAACAGGGCACTGAAGCTTTCTTT.

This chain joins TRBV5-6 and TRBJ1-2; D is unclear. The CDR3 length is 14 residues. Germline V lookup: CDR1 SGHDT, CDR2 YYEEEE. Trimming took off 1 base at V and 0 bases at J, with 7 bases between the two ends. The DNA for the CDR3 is TGTGCCAGCAGCTTGTACGGTTCTAACTATGGCTACACCTTC. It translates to CASSLYGSNYGYTF.

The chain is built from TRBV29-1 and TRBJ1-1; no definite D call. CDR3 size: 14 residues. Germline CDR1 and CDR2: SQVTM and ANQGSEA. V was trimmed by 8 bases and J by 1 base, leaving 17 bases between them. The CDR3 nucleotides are TGCAGCATGAGGAAGTTGGCAGAGAACACTGAAGCTTTCTTT. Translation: CSMRKLAENTEAFF.

In DNA form, the CDR3 reads TGTGCCAGCTCACCCGTGTCGACAAGCAGTGAAGCTTTCTTT. This encodes CASSPVSTSSEAFF. V and J are TRBV18 and TRBJ1-1; D not resolved. Germline V gene sequence: CDR1 KGHSH, CDR2 LQKENI. Trimming left V 3 bases short and J 7 bases short, with 15 bases between. The CDR3 extends over 14 amino acids.

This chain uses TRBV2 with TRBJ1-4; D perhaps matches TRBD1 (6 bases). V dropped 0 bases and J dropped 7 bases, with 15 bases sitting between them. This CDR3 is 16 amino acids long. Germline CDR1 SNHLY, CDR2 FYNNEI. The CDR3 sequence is CASSEALRGAREKLFF. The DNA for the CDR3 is TGTGCCAGCAGTGAAGCGCTGCGGGGGGCGCGTGAAAAACTGTTTTTT.

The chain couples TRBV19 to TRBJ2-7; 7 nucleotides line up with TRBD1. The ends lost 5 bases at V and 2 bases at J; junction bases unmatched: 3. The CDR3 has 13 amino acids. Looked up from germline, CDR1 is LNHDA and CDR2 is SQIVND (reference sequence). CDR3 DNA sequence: TGTGCCAGTAGTGTCGGGACAGCCTACGAGCAGTACTTC. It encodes CASSVGTAYEQYF.

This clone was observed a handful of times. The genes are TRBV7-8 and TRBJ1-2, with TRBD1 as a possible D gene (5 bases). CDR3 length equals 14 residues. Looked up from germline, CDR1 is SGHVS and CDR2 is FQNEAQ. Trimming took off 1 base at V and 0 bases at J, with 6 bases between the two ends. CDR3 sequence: CASSLEGSNYGYTF. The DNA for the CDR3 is TGTGCCAGCAGCTTAGAGGGGTCTAACTATGGCTACACCTTC.

The CDR3 DNA follows: TGTGCCAGCAGCGTAACCCTTCCGGGGGGGGGCTACACCTTC. Protein sequence: CASSVTLPGGGYTF. The rearrangement joins TRBV7-9 to TRBJ1-2, with D possibly matching TRBD1 (5 bases). The CDR3 runs 14 residues. From germline, CDR1 is SEHNR and CDR2 FQNEAQ (reference sequence). V lost 5 bases to trimming and J lost 8 bases, with 18 bases between them.